This entry lists 9 T cell receptor beta chains sequenced from one sample in a study of T-cell memory formation after mild COVID-19. Via MiXCR, TCRdb re-called the 5' RACE reads, giving one row per CDR3 protein. In the table there are around 130,000 distinct CDR3 sequences, roughly 15% of which are singletons. Source material: PBMCs or a T cell subset sorted from them (not recorded which). The receptors were gathered from an adult woman who had mild COVID-19 (a few samples of this study predate the infection). Cell type and time point are not known.

This clonotype was found a few times. The V and J genes are TRBV4-1 and TRBJ1-2; D unclear. With 5 bases removed from V and 4 bases from J, the gap between germline ends came to 17 bases. From germline, CDR1 is MGHRA and CDR2 YSYEKL. The CDR3 sequence is 15 residues long. CDR3 sequence: CASSSSAVDSYGYTF. The CDR3 DNA follows: TGCGCCAGCAGCAGCTCGGCAGTCGATTCCTATGGCTACACCTTC.

V and J are TRBV7-9 and TRBJ2-5, with TRBD1 identical over 9 bases. The CDR3 sequence is 15 residues long. Per germline, CDR1 SEHNR and CDR2 FQNEAQ (reference sequence). The junction had 7 bases not matched to a gene; V was cut back by 4 bases and J by 4 bases. CDR3 amino acids: CASSSQTGGPETQYF. The CDR3 nucleotides are TGTGCCAGCAGCTCCCAGACAGGGGGTCCAGAGACCCAGTACTTC.

V usage is TRBV5-1 and J usage is TRBJ2-1, with TRBD2 matching over 7 bases. CDR1 is SGHRS and CDR2 is YFSETQ in the germline V gene. The CDR3 consists of 18 residues. Trimming took 3 bases from V and 0 from J; bases not matched to a gene: 12. CDR3 amino acids: CASSSWPRAGSSYNEQFF. CDR3 nucleotide sequence: TGCGCCAGCAGCTCGTGGCCCAGAGCGGGAAGCTCCTACAATGAGCAGTTCTTC.

This clonotype was found a few times. The genes are TRBV5-1 and TRBJ2-1, with no clear D. This CDR3 has 14 amino acids. The ends were cut back, 0 bases at V and 8 bases at J, with 12 bases in the middle. The germline gives CDR1 SGHRS, CDR2 YFSETQ. CDR3: CASSLVGESDEQFF. Here the CDR3 DNA reads TGCGCCAGCAGCTTGGTTGGTGAATCGGATGAGCAGTTCTTC.

The sample holds a few counts of this clonotype. The rearrangement uses TRBV18 and TRBJ1-5; the match to TRBD1 covers 7 bases. V was clipped by 5 bases and J by 6 bases; unmatched bases: 7. The CDR3 totals 14 residues. CDR1 is KGHSH and CDR2 is LQKENI in the germline V gene. This CDR3 is CASSTPGGSQPQHF. The CDR3 nucleotides read TGTGCCAGCTCAACCCCAGGGGGTTCTCAGCCCCAGCATTTT.

V and J are TRBV5-5 and TRBJ1-4, with 7 bases that match TRBD1. This CDR3 has 15 residues. Germline trimming cut 4 bases from V and 10 bases from J; bases unmatched to any gene: 13. Germline V gene data show CDR1 as SGHKS and CDR2 as YYEKEE (reference sequence). CDR3 DNA: TGTGCCAGCAGCGGACTACAGGGGACGTATCGAAAACTGTTTTTT. This codes for CASSGLQGTYRKLFF. Together with reference TRBV5-5 and TRBJ1-4, the CDR3 gives the full variable domain: DAGVTQSPTHLIKTRGQQVTLRCSPISGHKSVSWYQQVLGQGPQFIFQYYEKEERGRGNFPDRFSARQFPNYSSELNVNALLLGDSALYLCASSGLQGTYRKLFFGSGTQLSVL.

The chain links TRBV14 to TRBJ1-2; TRBD1 agrees at 9 bases. The V segment lost 1 base and the J segment 6 bases; nucleotides outside the gene matches: 9. This CDR3 is 16 amino acids long. CDR1 is SGHDN and CDR2 is FVKESK in the germline V gene. The CDR3 DNA is TGTGCCAGCAGCCAAGGGGCGACAGGGGGGCAGGATGGCTACACCTTC. Its translation is CASSQGATGGQDGYTF.

J is TRBJ2-3 and V is TRBV5-1, with TRBD2 as a possible D gene (6 bases). Looked up from germline, CDR1 is SGHRS and CDR2 is YFSETQ. Trimming shortened V by 0 bases and J by 0 bases, and 8 bases separated the two germline ends. The CDR3 length is 15 residues. CDR3 loop: CASSLGDSSTDTQYF. DNA of the CDR3: TGCGCCAGCAGCTTGGGGGACTCAAGCACAGATACGCAGTATTTT.

This clonotype was seen a handful of times. The rearrangement links TRBV20-1 to TRBJ1-1, with D uncertain. V was cut by 3 bases and J by 1 base, with 12 bases left in between. The CDR3 length is 14 residues. CDR1 is DFQATT, CDR2 SNEGSKA, per germline (reference sequence). CDR3 nucleotide sequence: TGCAGTGCTAGTACGTCGGTTGGGAACACTGAAGCTTTCTTT. The encoded protein is CSASTSVGNTEAFF.